The rows below give T cell receptor beta chains drawn from one sample of a study of OX40 agonist ivuxolimab in advanced cancers. Libraries were prepared by immunoSEQ multiplex PCR; TCRdb keeps only in-frame clonotypes and omits some of them. Of tens of thousands of clones listed, around 94% are singletons. Sequencing was performed on CD4+ or CD8+ T cells sorted from blood, taken in a trial of the OX40 agonist ivuxolimab. The source of these receptors is an adult with an advanced solid tumor such as melanoma, head and neck, liver or kidney cancer. CDR3s leave out the opening cysteine and the closing phenylalanine or tryptophan.

len,v_gene,CDR3aa
10,TRBV14,ASTPWGTEAF
15,TRBV2,ASRLTRTGSKNTEAF
9,TRBV7-3,ASSVQETQY
10,TRBV19,ASTGTGLRAF
14,TRBV7-2,ASSLYTGLSNQPQH
12,TRBV4-1,ASSHLTGTYGYT
14,TRBV7-2,ASTVGLAGGPYEQY
12,TRBV29-1,SVARRTSDYEQY
11,TRBV19,ASSILRTSEAF
10,TRBV27,ASSFKGYEQY
14,TRBV9,ASSVGSGGAYNEQF
11,TRBV19,ASSNQGNYGYT
11,TRBV4-1,ASSPTNSYEQY
10,TRBV18,ASSPQSYGYT
12,TRBV4-1,ASSQDWGLTEAF
12,TRBV10-3,AISEWPRGTEAF
12,TRBV6-5,ASSYSKMNTEAF
11,TRBV27,ASSALPSYEQY
10,TRBV7-2,ASSPSGQGVT
16,TRBV27,ASSLSGTSGGPGDTQY
10,TRBV9,ASSVGPFEQY
14,TRBV4-1,ASSQVGGRAGKTQY